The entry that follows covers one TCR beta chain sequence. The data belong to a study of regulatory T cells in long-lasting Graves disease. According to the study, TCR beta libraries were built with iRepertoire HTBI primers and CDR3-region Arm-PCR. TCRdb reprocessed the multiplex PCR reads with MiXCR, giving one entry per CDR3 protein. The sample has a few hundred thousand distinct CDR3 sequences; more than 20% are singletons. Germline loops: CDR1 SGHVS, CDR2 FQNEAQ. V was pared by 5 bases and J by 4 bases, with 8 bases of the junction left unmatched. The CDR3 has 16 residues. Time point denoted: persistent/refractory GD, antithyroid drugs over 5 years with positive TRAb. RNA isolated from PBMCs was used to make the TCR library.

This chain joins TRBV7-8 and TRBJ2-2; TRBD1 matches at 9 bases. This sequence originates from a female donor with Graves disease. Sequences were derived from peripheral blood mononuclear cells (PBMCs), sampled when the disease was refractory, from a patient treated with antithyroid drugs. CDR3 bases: TGTGCCAGCAGCGGGCCGGGACAGGGAGGCACCGGGGAGCTGTTTTTT. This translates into CASSGPGQGGTGELFF.